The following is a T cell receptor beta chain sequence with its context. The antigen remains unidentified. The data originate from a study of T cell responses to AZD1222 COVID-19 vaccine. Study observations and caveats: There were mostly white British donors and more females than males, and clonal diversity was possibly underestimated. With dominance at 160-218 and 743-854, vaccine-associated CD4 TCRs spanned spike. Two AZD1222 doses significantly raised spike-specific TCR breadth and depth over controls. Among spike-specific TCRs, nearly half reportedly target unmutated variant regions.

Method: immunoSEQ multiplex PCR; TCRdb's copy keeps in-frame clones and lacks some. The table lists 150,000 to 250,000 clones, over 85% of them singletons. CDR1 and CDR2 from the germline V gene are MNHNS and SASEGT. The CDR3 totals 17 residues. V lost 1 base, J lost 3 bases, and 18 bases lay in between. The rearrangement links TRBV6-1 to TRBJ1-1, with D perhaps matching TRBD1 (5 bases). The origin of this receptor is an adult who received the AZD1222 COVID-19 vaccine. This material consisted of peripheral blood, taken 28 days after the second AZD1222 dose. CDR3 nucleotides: TGTGCCAGCAGTGAAGTCCTTAGGGAATGGGGGTACACTGAAGCTTTCTTT. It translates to CASSEVLREWGYTEAFF.